These 30 T cell receptor beta chains originate from one sample sequenced in a study of shared clonotypes between healthy human individuals. Naive CD8 cells lacked CD45RO and underwent positive selection for CCR7, leaving out terminally differentiated effector memory CD45RA+ cells. TCRdb's table, derived via immunoSEQ multiplex PCR, lists solely in-frame clones and lacks some. This repertoire shows about 700,000 clones, roughly nine tenths found once; its top ten account for approximately 24%. Source material: naive CD8+ T cells sorted from blood. The receptors here all came from a man aged 30-40 years in good health.

The chain uses TRBV18 and TRBJ1-5; D is unclear. This CDR3 is built from 16 residues. Germline lookup yields CDR1 KGHSH and CDR2 LQKENI. With 0 bases removed from V and 5 bases from J, the gap between germline ends came to 14 bases. CDR3 bases: TGTGCCAGCTCACCACCGAGGGTGGGGAGGGATCAGCCCCAGCATTTT. Amino acids: CASSPPRVGRDQPQHF.

A note on this clone: Within the sample, other DNA sequences also encode this same CDR3. The chain uses TRBV28 and TRBJ1-5; a possible D gene is TRBD1 (6 bases). Per the germline V gene, CDR1 is MDHEN and CDR2 is SYDVKM. The CDR3 is 12 amino acids. Trimming stripped 3 bases from V and 7 bases from J, with 7 bases between. CDR3 sequence (DNA): TGTGCCAGCAGTTTCAGGGGACAGCCCCAGCATTTT. It yields the protein CASSFRGQPQHF.

The CDR3 nucleotides are TGTGCTAGTGGTGCTGGGCCTCTCACAGATACGCAGTATTTT. It encodes CASGAGPLTDTQYF. This rearrangement joins TRBV12-5 to TRBJ2-3; D is undetermined. The CDR3 runs 14 residues. Deletions cut 5 bases from V and 2 bases from J, with 11 bases between. Germline V lookup: CDR1 LGHNT, CDR2 FRNRAP.

The CDR3 spells CASSLSPQIGPTSYEQYF. The DNA for the CDR3 is TGTGCCAGCAGCTTAAGTCCACAAATCGGACCCACCTCCTACGAGCAGTACTTC. The J gene is TRBJ2-7, the V gene TRBV11-2; D is uncertain. The CDR3 covers 18 residues. Germline V CDR1 and CDR2: SGHAT, FQNNGV. V dropped 2 bases and J dropped 0 bases, with 20 bases sitting between them.

The chain is built from TRBV4-1 and TRBJ2-1; D unresolved. The length of the CDR3 is 13 residues. Germline CDR1 is MGHRA and CDR2 is YSYEKL. V lost 3 bases and J lost 7, with 10 bases in between. The CDR3 protein is CASSQWGGNEQFF. The CDR3 region has the DNA TGCGCCAGCAGCCAGTGGGGTGGTAATGAGCAGTTCTTC.

The chain employs TRBV5-6 and TRBJ2-1; D gene unclear. From germline, CDR1 is SGHDT and CDR2 YYEEEE. The CDR3 runs 15 residues. Trimming took off 4 bases at V and 2 bases at J, with 13 bases between the two ends. CDR3 nucleotide sequence: TGTGCCAGCAGCCCAAGGCCGGCCGCCTACAATGAGCAGTTCTTC. Encoded protein: CASSPRPAAYNEQFF.

CDR3 residues: CASSFRGNMNTEAFF. In DNA form, the CDR3 reads TGTGCCAGCAGCTTTCGAGGGAACATGAACACTGAAGCTTTCTTT. The chain combines TRBV11-2 with TRBJ1-1, with no clear D. The CDR3 is made up of 15 amino acids. V shed 3 bases and J shed 0 bases, with 11 bases lying between them. Germline V gene data show CDR1 as SGHAT and CDR2 as FQNNGV.

This clone was observed once. V is TRBV4-1 and J is TRBJ2-3, with TRBD1 matching 8 bases. Germline-derived CDR1 and CDR2 are MGHRA and YSYEKL. With V trimmed by 1 base and J by 2 bases, 8 bases remained unmatched. The CDR3 spans 17 residues. CDR3 amino acids: CASSQGSTGALTDTQYF. CDR3 DNA: TGCGCCAGCAGCCAAGGGTCGACAGGGGCCCTCACAGATACGCAGTATTTT.

As concerns this clone: Additional DNA sequences in this sample encode the identical CDR3. The chain employs TRBV7-9 and TRBJ1-1; D unresolved. Trimming left V 3 bases short and J 2 bases short, with 7 bases between. CDR3 size: 13 residues. Germline values: CDR1 SEHNR, CDR2 FQNEAQ (reference sequence). The CDR3 is CASSLPRNTEAFF. The CDR3 coding sequence is TGTGCCAGCAGCTTGCCCAGAAACACTGAAGCTTTCTTT.

The chain joins TRBV28 to TRBJ2-7; no clear D gene. CDR3 length: 13 amino acids. Deletions cut 9 bases from V and 4 bases from J, with 16 bases between. Germline-derived CDR1 and CDR2 are MDHEN and SYDVKM. The CDR3 loop is CASKDGAGYEQYF. In DNA form, the CDR3 reads TGTGCCAGTAAGGACGGAGCTGGTTACGAGCAGTACTTC.

The CDR3 nucleotides are TGTGCCAGCAGTCACAGGCGGGGAGGTCGGTACTTC. It translates to CASSHRRGGRYF. This rearrangement joins TRBV27 to TRBJ2-7; TRBD2 is a possible D gene (6 bases). The CDR3 consists of 12 residues. The germline V gene encodes CDR1 MNHEY and CDR2 SMNVEV (reference sequence). V was shortened by 5 bases and J by 12 bases, with 17 bases between the two germline ends.

For the CDR3, the DNA is TGTGCCTGGAGTGGTGGCAGGGGGGCTTACGAGCAGTACTTC. It codes for CAWSGGRGAYEQYF. The genes are TRBV30 and TRBJ2-7; D is perhaps TRBD1 (7 bases). The CDR3 consists of 14 residues. Germline CDR1 is GTSNPN and CDR2 is SVGIG (reference sequence). Trimming stripped 1 base from V and 4 bases from J, with 14 bases between. The full variable domain, completed using reference TRBV30 and TRBJ2-7, is SQTIHQWPATLVQPVGSPLSLECTVEGTSNPNLYWYRQAAGRGLQLLFYSVGIGQISSEVPQNLSASRPQDRQFILSSKKLLLSDSGFYLCAWSGGRGAYEQYFGPGTRLTVT.

The chain has TRBV7-6 and TRBJ1-4; D not resolved. Germline CDR1 reads SGHVS; CDR2 reads FNYEAQ. The CDR3 covers 15 residues. Trimming removed 5 bases at V and 4 bases at J, with 14 bases between. The CDR3 reads CASSLFAGVNEKLFF. DNA of the CDR3: TGTGCCAGCAGCCTCTTCGCCGGAGTTAATGAAAAACTGTTTTTT.

In its sample, this clone was seen a few times. Other DNA sequences in the sample encode the same CDR3. J is TRBJ1-1 and V is TRBV5-6, with D unresolved. This CDR3 has 14 residues. The ends were cut back, 0 bases at V and 1 base at J, with 7 bases in the middle. Germline V gene data show CDR1 as SGHDT and CDR2 as YYEEEE. CDR3 DNA sequence: TGTGCCAGCAGCTTGGTGGGAGAGAACACTGAAGCTTTCTTT. Its translation is CASSLVGENTEAFF.

This chain connects TRBV29-1 to TRBJ2-7; 8 positions agree with TRBD2. J gave up 0 bases and V 7 bases, and 5 bases lay outside the gene matches. Per germline, CDR1 SQVTM and CDR2 ANQGSEA. The CDR3 loop spans 13 amino acids. The CDR3 DNA sequence: TGCAGCGCAAGACTAGCGCACTCCTACGAGCAGTACTTC. Its translation is CSARLAHSYEQYF.

The V gene is TRBV7-6, the J gene TRBJ2-2; unclear D gene. CDR3 length equals 12 residues. Trimming pared 1 base from V and 6 bases from J, leaving 3 bases between. The germline gives CDR1 SGHVS, CDR2 FNYEAQ. DNA for the CDR3: TGTGCCAGCAGCTTAGACTCCGGGGAGCTGTTTTTT. This encodes CASSLDSGELFF.

The chain employs TRBV15 and TRBJ1-4, with no clear D. CDR1 and CDR2 (germline): LNHNV, YYDKDF (reference sequence). Trimming stripped 3 bases from V and 2 bases from J, with 10 bases between. The CDR3 is made up of 15 amino acids. The CDR3 bases are TGTGCCACCAGCAGCCTTGACCAGACTAATGAAAAACTGTTTTTT. Its protein product is CATSSLDQTNEKLFF.

J is TRBJ2-7 and V is TRBV4-3, with unresolved D. This CDR3 is built from 14 residues. Germline lookup yields CDR1 LGHNA and CDR2 YSLEER. Trimming removed 5 bases at V and 0 bases at J, with 11 bases between. The CDR3 sequence is CASSVLQTSYEQYF. DNA for the CDR3: TGCGCCAGCAGCGTACTGCAGACCTCCTACGAGCAGTACTTC.

The rearrangement uses TRBV10-2 and TRBJ2-1; tentatively, D is TRBD1 or TRBD2 (5 bases each). The CDR3 contains 14 residues. Trimming removed 3 bases from V and 6 bases from J, with 12 bases in between. The V gene's germline CDR1 is WSHSY and CDR2 SAAADI. CDR3 sequence reads: CASSDLEGLNEQFF. The CDR3 region has the DNA TGCGCCAGCAGTGACCTAGAGGGGCTCAATGAGCAGTTCTTC.

DNA for the CDR3: TGTGCCAGCAGCTTAGGGGCATATCTTTCGAAAGAAGCTTTCTTT. Translation: CASSLGAYLSKEAFF. The J gene is TRBJ1-1, the V gene TRBV11-2; D is ambiguous. Trimming cost V 1 base and J 8 bases, with 17 bases left between them. Germline assignment: CDR1 SGHAT and CDR2 FQNNGV. The CDR3 length is 15 residues.

V gene TRBV19 combines with J gene TRBJ2-2; perhaps D is TRBD1 or TRBD2 (6 bases each). The CDR3 consists of 13 residues. V dropped 7 bases and J dropped 6 bases, with 12 bases sitting between them. The V gene's germline CDR1 is LNHDA and CDR2 SQIVND (reference sequence). The CDR3 here is CASTYGGAGELFF. CDR3 in DNA: TGTGCCAGTACATACGGGGGCGCCGGGGAGCTGTTTTTT.

A note on this clone: The identical CDR3 is also encoded by other nucleotide sequences in the sample. The chain has TRBV7-9 and TRBJ2-7; TRBD1 might be the D (6 bases). Germline V CDR1 and CDR2: SEHNR, FQNEAQ (reference sequence). CDR3 length: 14 residues. Deletions cut 5 bases from V and 2 bases from J, with 13 bases between. The CDR3 spells CASSPPGQAYEQYF. In DNA form, the CDR3 reads TGTGCCAGCAGCCCCCCGGGACAAGCCTACGAGCAGTACTTC.

The chain carries TRBV7-8 and TRBJ1-1; no reliable D call. Germline lookup yields CDR1 SGHVS and CDR2 FQNEAQ. Trimming removed 5 bases at V and 4 bases at J, with 26 bases between. The CDR3 loop spans 18 amino acids. In nucleotides, the CDR3 is TGTGCCAGCAGCCTATTCGGCAGGTACCTAGTAAACGCCACTGAAGCTTTCTTT. This encodes CASSLFGRYLVNATEAFF.

The chain employs TRBV30 and TRBJ2-7, with a possible D match to TRBD2 (6 bases). The length of the CDR3 is 14 residues. Germline CDR1 is GTSNPN and CDR2 is SVGIG (reference sequence). V was shortened by 1 base and J by 2 bases, with 12 bases between the two germline ends. The CDR3 nucleotides read TGTGCCTGGAGTGCCGGGAGCTTCACCTACGAGCAGTACTTC. It translates to CAWSAGSFTYEQYF.

This clone was recorded once. V and J are TRBV7-6 and TRBJ2-7, with 7 positions matching TRBD1. Trimming cost V 2 bases and J 5 bases; bases outside gene matches: 9. Germline V CDR1 and CDR2: SGHVS, FNYEAQ. The CDR3 spans 15 residues. The CDR3 reads CASSLQGDSGDEQYF. The CDR3 region has the DNA TGTGCCAGCAGCTTACAGGGGGACAGCGGCGACGAGCAGTACTTC.

In this sample, this clone turned up once. V is TRBV7-9 and J is TRBJ2-3; tentative D call: TRBD1 (5 bases). CDR1 is SEHNR and CDR2 is FQNEAQ in the germline V gene (reference sequence). There are 15 residues in the CDR3. V was clipped by 5 bases and J by 1 base, with 13 bases between them. The CDR3 nucleotides read TGTGCCAGCAGCCAACGGGTAGGGGGCACAGATACGCAGTATTTT. This translates into CASSQRVGGTDTQYF.

This chain joins TRBV6-1 and TRBJ2-7; a weak D match, TRBD2 (6 bases). Germline-derived CDR1 and CDR2 are MNHNS and SASEGT. The CDR3 covers 13 residues. V was shortened by 8 bases and J by 5 bases, with 16 bases between the two germline ends. In DNA, the CDR3 is TGTGCCAGCGGGTCCCCGGGGGTCGACGAGCAGTACTTC. Translating it yields CASGSPGVDEQYF.

This CDR3 reads CASSLLGGVGEQYF. CDR3 nucleotide sequence: TGTGCCAGCAGTTTGTTAGGAGGGGTGGGCGAGCAGTACTTC. V is TRBV27 and J is TRBJ2-7, with D perhaps TRBD2 (6 bases). The CDR3 totals 14 residues. Per the germline V gene, CDR1 is MNHEY and CDR2 is SMNVEV (reference sequence). The V end was cut by 3 bases, the J end by 6 bases, with 15 bases between.

The chain employs TRBV28 and TRBJ2-1; no clear D gene. The V and J ends lost 5 bases and 4 bases respectively, with 9 bases between them. The CDR3 loop spans 13 amino acids. Germline CDR1 is MDHEN and CDR2 is SYDVKM. CDR3 residues: CASSKGFYNEQFF. For the CDR3, the DNA is TGTGCCAGCAGTAAGGGATTTTACAATGAGCAGTTCTTC.

This clone is a singleton in its sample. This chain uses TRBV27 with TRBJ2-7, with a possible D match to TRBD1 (6 bases). V was cut by 2 bases and J by 4 bases, with 24 bases left in between. Germline assignment: CDR1 MNHEY and CDR2 SMNVEV (reference sequence). CDR3 size: 18 residues. The DNA of the CDR3 is TGTGCCAGCAGTTTAGCGCCTACAACAGGGAAATGGGGGTACGAGCAGTACTTC. Protein product: CASSLAPTTGKWGYEQYF.